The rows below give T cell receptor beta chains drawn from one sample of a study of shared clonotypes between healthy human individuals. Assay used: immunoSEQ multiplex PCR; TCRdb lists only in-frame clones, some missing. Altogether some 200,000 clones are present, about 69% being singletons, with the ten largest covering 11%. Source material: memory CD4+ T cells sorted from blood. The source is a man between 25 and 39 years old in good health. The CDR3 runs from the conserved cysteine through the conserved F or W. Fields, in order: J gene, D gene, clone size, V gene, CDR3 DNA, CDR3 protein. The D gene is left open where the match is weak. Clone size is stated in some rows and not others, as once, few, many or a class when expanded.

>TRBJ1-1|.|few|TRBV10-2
TGCGCCAGCAGTGACAGACGGCGGGCGACTGAAGCTTTCTTT
CASSDRRRATEAFF
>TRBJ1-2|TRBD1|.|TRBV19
TGTGCCAGTAGTTCGCGGACAGGGGAGGTTTTTGGCTACACCTTC
CASSSRTGEVFGYTF
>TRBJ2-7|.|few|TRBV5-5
TGTGCCAGCAGCTTGACGGGCTCCTACGAGCAGTACTTC
CASSLTGSYEQYF
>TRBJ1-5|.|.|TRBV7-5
TGTGCCAGAAGCTCACCAATTAATCAGCCCCAGCATTTT
CARSSPINQPQHF
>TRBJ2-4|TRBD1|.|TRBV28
TGTGCCAGCAGCTGGGACAGGGAAAACATTCAGTACTTC
CASSWDRENIQYF
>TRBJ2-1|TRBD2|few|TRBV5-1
TGCGCCAGCAGCCAACCGGGACTCGCGGGGGGACGGGGCTCCTACAATGAGCAGTTCTTC
CASSQPGLAGGRGSYNEQFF
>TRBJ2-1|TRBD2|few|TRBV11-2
TGTGCCAGCAGCTTAGGGACTAGCGGAGGAACCTACAATGAGCAGTTCTTC
CASSLGTSGGTYNEQFF
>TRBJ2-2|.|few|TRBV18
TGTGCCAGCTCACCACGGCACGAGAACACCGGGGAGCTGTTTTTT
CASSPRHENTGELFF
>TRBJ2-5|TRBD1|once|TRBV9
TGTGCCAGCAGCAGGACTGGGGACAGGGGGCGGGAGGAGACCCAGTACTTC
CASSRTGDRGREETQYF
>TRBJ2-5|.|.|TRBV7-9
TGTGCCAGCAGCTTGGGGCTAATGGACCAGTACTTC
CASSLGLMDQYF
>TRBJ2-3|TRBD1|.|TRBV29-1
TGCAGCGCTCAGGGGGCTGCAGATACGCAGTATTTT
CSAQGAADTQYF
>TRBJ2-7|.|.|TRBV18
TGTGCCAGCTCACCAGCCAGGAGGGCCGTCTACGAGCAGTACTTC
CASSPARRAVYEQYF
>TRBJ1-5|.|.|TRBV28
TGTGCCACCCACGGTGGGGGGCGCGGGAGCAATCAGCCCCAGCATTTT
CATHGGGRGSNQPQHF
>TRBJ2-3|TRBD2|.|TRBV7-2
TGTGCCAGCAGACCCAAGCGGGAGGGAACAGATACGCAGTATTTT
CASRPKREGTDTQYF
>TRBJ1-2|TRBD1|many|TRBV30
TGTGCCTTACCACAGGGGAAAGGTTATGGCTACACCTTC
CALPQGKGYGYTF
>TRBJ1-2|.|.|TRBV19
TGTGCCAGTAGTGGAGGACTCCACTATGGCTACACCTTC
CASSGGLHYGYTF
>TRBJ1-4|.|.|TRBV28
TGTGCCAGCACGTTAGCCGGGACACCGAATGAAAAACTGTTTTTT
CASTLAGTPNEKLFF
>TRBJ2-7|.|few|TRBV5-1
TGCGCCAGCAGCTTAGGGGGGCCCTCCTACGAGCAGTACTTC
CASSLGGPSYEQYF
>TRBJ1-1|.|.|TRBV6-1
TGTGCCAGCAGCGGGTATGTTGGACGCGACACTGAAGCTTTCTTT
CASSGYVGRDTEAFF
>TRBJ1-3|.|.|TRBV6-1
TGTGCCAGCAGTGCCCTGGTAGGCACCATATATTTT
CASSALVGTIYF
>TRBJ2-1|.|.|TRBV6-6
TGTGCCAGCAGCCCCGGACGGGGACGAAGCGAGCAGTTCTTC
CASSPGRGRSEQFF
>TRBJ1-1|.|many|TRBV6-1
TGTGCCAGCAGTGAAGCGTGGAGTCACTCGGGTGAAGCTTTCTTT
CASSEAWSHSGEAFF
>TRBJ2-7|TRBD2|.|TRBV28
TGTGCCAGCAGTTTTGAGGGGCCTCTAGCGGGAGGTGGTGAGCAGTACTTC
CASSFEGPLAGGGEQYF
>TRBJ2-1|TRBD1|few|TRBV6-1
TGTGCCAGCAGGGGGGACAGGGACCAATACAATGAGCAGTTCTTC
CASRGDRDQYNEQFF
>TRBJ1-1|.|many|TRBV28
TGTGCCAGCAGTTTACTGGGTGGGGGCGGAAACACTGAAGCTTTCTTT
CASSLLGGGGNTEAFF
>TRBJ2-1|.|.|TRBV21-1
TGTGCCATCCTACAGGGCCTCTACAATGAGCAGTTCTTC
CAILQGLYNEQFF
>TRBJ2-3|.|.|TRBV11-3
TGTGCCAGCAGCTTACTATCGGGTTCGACAACGCAGTATTTT
CASSLLSGSTTQYF
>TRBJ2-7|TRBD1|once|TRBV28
TGTGCCAGCAGTGGGTGGGGGACAGGGCTCTACGAGCAGTACTTC
CASSGWGTGLYEQYF
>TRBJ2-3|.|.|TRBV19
TGTGCCAGTAGTATGAGGGGTCACCTGACCCTGCTGGATACGCAGTATTTT
CASSMRGHLTLLDTQYF
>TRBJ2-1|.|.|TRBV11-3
TGTGCCAGCAGCTTAGGGACCGCTTCCGGTGAGCAGTTCTTC
CASSLGTASGEQFF
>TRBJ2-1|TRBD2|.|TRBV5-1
TGCGCCAGCAGCTTGGGGACTAGCCCCTCCTACAATGAGCAGTTCTTC
CASSLGTSPSYNEQFF
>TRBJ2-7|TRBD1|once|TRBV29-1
TGCAGCGTCGGGGACAGGGGGGCCTACGAGCAGTACTTC
CSVGDRGAYEQYF
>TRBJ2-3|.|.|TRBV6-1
TGTGCCAGCAGTGTAGGTAGGCAAGATACGCAGTATTTT
CASSVGRQDTQYF
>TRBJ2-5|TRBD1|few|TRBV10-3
TGTGCCATCAGTGGGTTGGACAGGGAAGAGACCCAGTACTTC
CAISGLDREETQYF
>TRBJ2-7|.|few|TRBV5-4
TGTGCCAGCATGGACATCAGCTCCTACGAGCAGTACTTC
CASMDISSYEQYF
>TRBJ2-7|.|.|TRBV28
TGTGCCAGCAGTTTAATAGGGGCCAAATACGAGCAGTACTTC
CASSLIGAKYEQYF
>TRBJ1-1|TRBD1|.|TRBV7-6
TGTGCCAGCAGCGCTAGGGACAGCGAAGCTTTCTTT
CASSARDSEAFF
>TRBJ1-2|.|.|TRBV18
TGTGCCAGCTCACCACCGGTCCGGCTACTCGGCGGCTACACCTTC
CASSPPVRLLGGYTF
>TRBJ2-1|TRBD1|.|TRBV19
TGTGCCAGTAGTACGATGGGACAGGGTGGGTACAATGAGCAGTTCTTC
CASSTMGQGGYNEQFF
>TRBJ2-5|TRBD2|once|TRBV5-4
TGTGCCAGCAGCTCAGCGATTTCTAGCGGGAGGGCCGGGACCCAGTACTTC
CASSSAISSGRAGTQYF
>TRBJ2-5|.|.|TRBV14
TGTGCCAGCAGCGCCCGGCGCAGGGGTGCGGAGACCCAGTACTTC
CASSARRRGAETQYF
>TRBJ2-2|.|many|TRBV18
TGTGCCAGCTCACCGATGGCAGCGGGCGAAACCGGGGAGCTGTTTTTT
CASSPMAAGETGELFF
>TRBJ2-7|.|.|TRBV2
TGTGCCAGCAGCCCAGTCCGGGCCTCAGCCGAGCAGTACTTC
CASSPVRASAEQYF
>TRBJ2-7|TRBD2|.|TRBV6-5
TGTGCCAGCTTCTCAGCGGGAGTCGGGTACGAGCAGTACTTC
CASFSAGVGYEQYF